The text below deals with one TCR beta chain. Produced via immunoSEQ multiplex PCR; TCRdb's table is partial and in-frame only. The repertoire holds about 160,000 clones, roughly 84% seen once, with 5% to 6% in the top ten. The CDR3 length is 17 residues. Germline V lookup: CDR1 SGHTA, CDR2 FQGNSA. Trimming removed 1 base from V and 1 base from J; junction bases left unmatched: 2. This sample was taken from a study of blood T cell repertoires in COVID-19. The chain uses TRBV7-2 and TRBJ2-3, with TRBD2 matching over 13 bases. Material: peripheral blood. This TCR came from a woman between 50 and 59 years old with COVID-19, enrolled during active disease. CDR3 in amino acids: CASSLGGTSGGTDTQYF. The CDR3, as DNA: TGTGCCAGCAGCTTAGGGGGGACTAGCGGGGGCACAGATACGCAGTATTTT.